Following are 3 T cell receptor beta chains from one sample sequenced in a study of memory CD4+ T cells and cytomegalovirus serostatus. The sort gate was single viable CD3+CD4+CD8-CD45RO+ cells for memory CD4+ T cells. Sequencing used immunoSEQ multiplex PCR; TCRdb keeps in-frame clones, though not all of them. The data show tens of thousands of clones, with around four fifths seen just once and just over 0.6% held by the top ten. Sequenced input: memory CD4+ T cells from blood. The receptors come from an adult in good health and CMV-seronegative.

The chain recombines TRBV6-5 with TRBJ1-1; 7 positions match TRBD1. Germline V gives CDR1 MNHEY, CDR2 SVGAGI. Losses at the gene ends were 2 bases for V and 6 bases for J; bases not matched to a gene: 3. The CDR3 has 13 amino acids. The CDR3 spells CASSYEGTAEAFF. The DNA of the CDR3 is TGTGCCAGCAGTTACGAAGGGACAGCTGAAGCTTTCTTT.

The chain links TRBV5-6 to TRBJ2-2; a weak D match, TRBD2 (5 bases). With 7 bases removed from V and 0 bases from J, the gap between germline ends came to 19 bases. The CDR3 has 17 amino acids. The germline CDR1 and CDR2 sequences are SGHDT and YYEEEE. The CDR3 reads CASHRPGLAANTGELFF. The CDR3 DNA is TGTGCCAGCCACCGACCGGGGTTGGCGGCGAACACCGGGGAGCTGTTTTTT.

The CDR3, as DNA: TGTGCCAGCAGCGACGGACGGGACTCCACAGATACGCAGTATTTT. This translates into CASSDGRDSTDTQYF. V usage is TRBV5-8 and J usage is TRBJ2-3; possible D gene TRBD2, 6 bases. The CDR3 has 15 amino acids. The germline gives CDR1 SGHTS, CDR2 YDEGEE. V was clipped by 4 bases and J by 2 bases, with 14 bases between them.